These 8 T cell receptor beta chains share one sample of origin, sequenced in a study of breast tumors, draining lymph nodes, adjacent tissues. Via MiXCR, TCRdb re-called the multiplex PCR reads, giving one row per CDR3 protein. The profile shows about 220,000 distinct CDR3 sequences, 30% to 35% of them singletons. Breast cancer patients provided tissue from their axillary draining lymph nodes. Material: axillary lymph node tissue. The receptors come from a female donor with breast cancer. Some clones in this sample may be carry-over from other donors' samples.

The rearrangement links TRBV27 to TRBJ2-1; a weak D match, TRBD2 (7 bases). This CDR3 spans 15 amino acids. Germline-derived CDR1 and CDR2 are MNHEY and SMNVEV (reference sequence). V lost 1 base and J lost 7, with 14 bases in between. CDR3 sequence: CASSLWGGGTNEQFF. CDR3 coding DNA: TGTGCCAGCAGTTTATGGGGAGGGGGAACAAATGAGCAGTTCTTC.

This clonotype occurred many times. The rearrangement joins TRBV10-2 to TRBJ2-7; no definite D call. V lost 5 bases and J 2 bases, leaving 13 bases between the germline ends. Germline V gene data show CDR1 as WSHSY and CDR2 as SAAADI. The CDR3 is made up of 14 amino acids. CDR3 region: CASSRSPPPYEQYF. The CDR3 region has the DNA TGCGCCAGCAGTAGGTCACCCCCGCCCTACGAGCAGTACTTC.

This clonotype appeared many times. The gene calls are TRBV11-2 and TRBJ2-5, with 7 bases identical to TRBD1. The CDR3 covers 17 residues. Per germline, CDR1 SGHAT and CDR2 FQNNGV. V shed 4 bases, J shed 0 bases, and the junction held 11 bases outside the gene matches. The CDR3 DNA is TGTGCCAGCAGCTCCCCTTCCCAAGGGACAGACCAAGAGACCCAGTACTTC. Protein sequence: CASSSPSQGTDQETQYF.

Note on this clonotype: Compared with germline, one end of the junction differs, possibly owing to a read error. The V and J genes are TRBV20-1 and TRBJ2-5; D may match TRBD1 or TRBD2 (5 bases each). The CDR3 extends over 13 amino acids. Germline V gene data show CDR1 as DFQATT and CDR2 as SNEGSKA (reference sequence). CDR3 in amino acids: CSAPDVQGETQYF. The CDR3 coding sequence is TGCAGTGCTCCGGACGTACAAGGGGAGACCCAATACTTC.

In its sample, this clonotype was seen many times. The rearrangement uses TRBV20-1 and TRBJ1-4; D might be TRBD1 (5 bases). Germline lookup yields CDR1 DFQATT and CDR2 SNEGSKA (reference sequence). The V and J ends lost 0 bases and 2 bases respectively, with 10 bases between them. The CDR3 is made up of 15 amino acids. CDR3 DNA: TGCAGTGCTAGAGATCCGGGACGGACTAATGAAAAACTGTTTTTT. Translated, it gives CSARDPGRTNEKLFF.

This clonotype was seen ten or more times. The chain is built from TRBV28 and TRBJ2-1; maybe TRBD2 (5 bases). The V end was cut by 5 bases, the J end by 10 bases, with 12 bases between. Germline CDR1 and CDR2: MDHEN and SYDVKM. This CDR3 has 12 residues. CDR3 sequence (DNA): TGTGCCAGCAGTCCCCCACTAGTGGAGCAGTTCTTC. Translated: CASSPPLVEQFF.

Many counts were recorded for this clonotype. The chain joins TRBV6-6 to TRBJ1-5; TRBD1 agrees at 8 bases. V lost 7 bases and J lost 2; bases outside the gene matches: 7. CDR3 size: 15 residues. Germline CDR1 is MNHNY and CDR2 is SVGAGI (reference sequence). CDR3 sequence reads: CASTPDRVGNQPQHF. DNA for the CDR3: TGTGCCAGCACCCCGGACAGGGTTGGCAATCAGCCCCAGCATTTT.

The V and J genes are TRBV20-1 and TRBJ2-5; the D gene could be TRBD1 or TRBD2 (5 bases each). The germline CDR1 and CDR2 sequences are DFQATT and SNEGSKA (reference sequence). Trimming left V 6 bases short and J 6 bases short, with 23 bases between. This CDR3 has 15 amino acids. CDR3 amino acids: CSATSGGEYWQTQYF. The CDR3 DNA reads as TGCAGTGCCACGAGTGGGGGAGAGTACTGGCAGACCCAGTACTTC.